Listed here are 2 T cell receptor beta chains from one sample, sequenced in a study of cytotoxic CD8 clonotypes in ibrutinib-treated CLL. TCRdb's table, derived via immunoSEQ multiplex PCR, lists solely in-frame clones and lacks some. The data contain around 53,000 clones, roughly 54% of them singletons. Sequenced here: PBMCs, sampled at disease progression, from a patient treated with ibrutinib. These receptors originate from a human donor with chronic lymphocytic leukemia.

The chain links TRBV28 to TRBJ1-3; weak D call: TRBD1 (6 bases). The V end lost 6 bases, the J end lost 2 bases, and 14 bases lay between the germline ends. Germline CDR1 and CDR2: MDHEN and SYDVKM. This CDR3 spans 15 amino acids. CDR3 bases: TGTGCCAGCAGGTCTGACTCAGGGGCTGGAAACACCATATATTTT. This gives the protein CASRSDSGAGNTIYF.

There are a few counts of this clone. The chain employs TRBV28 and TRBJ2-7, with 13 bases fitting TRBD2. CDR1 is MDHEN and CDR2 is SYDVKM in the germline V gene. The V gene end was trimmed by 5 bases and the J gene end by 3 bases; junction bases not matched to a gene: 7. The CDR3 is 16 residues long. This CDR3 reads CASSLAGTSGNYEQYF. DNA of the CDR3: TGTGCCAGCAGTCTGGCCGGGACTAGCGGGAACTACGAGCAGTACTTC.